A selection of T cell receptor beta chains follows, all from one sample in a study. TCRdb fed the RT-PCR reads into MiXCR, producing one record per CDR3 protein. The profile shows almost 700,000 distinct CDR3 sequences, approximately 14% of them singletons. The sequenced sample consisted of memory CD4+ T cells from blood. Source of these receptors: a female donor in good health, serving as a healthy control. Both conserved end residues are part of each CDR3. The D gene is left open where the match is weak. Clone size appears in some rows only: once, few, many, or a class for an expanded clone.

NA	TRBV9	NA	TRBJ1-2	TGTGCCAGCAGCGTAGCCATAAACTATGGCTACACCTTC	CASSVAINYGYTF
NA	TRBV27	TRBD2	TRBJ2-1	TGTGCCAGCAGGAACCACGGGGGGGCACAACTCTACAATGAGCAGTTCTTC	CASRNHGGAQLYNEQFF
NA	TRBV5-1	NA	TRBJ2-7	TGCGCCAGCAGCCCGACTACGGCGGGCTACGAGCAGTACTTC	CASSPTTAGYEQYF
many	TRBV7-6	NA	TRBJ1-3	TGTGCCAGCAGCTCGTTTCATAGCTCTGGAAACACCATATATTTT	CASSSFHSSGNTIYF
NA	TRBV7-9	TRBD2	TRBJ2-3	TGTGCCAGCAGCTCTACACTAGCGGGGGATACGCAGTATTTT	CASSSTLAGDTQYF
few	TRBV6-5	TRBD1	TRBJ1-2	TGTGCCAGCAGGACAGGGGGTAGAGGTGGCTACACCTTC	CASRTGGRGGYTF
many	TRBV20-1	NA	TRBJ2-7	TGCAGTGCTACACAATTCGACAGAAACTCCTACGAGCAGTACTTC	CSATQFDRNSYEQYF
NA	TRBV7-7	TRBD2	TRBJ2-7	TGTGCTAGCAGCTCCTCCGGACTAGCGAGCGAGCAGTACTTC	CASSSSGLASEQYF
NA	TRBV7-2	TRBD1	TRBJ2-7	TGTGCCAGCAGCAAGGGACAGGGTTCCAACGAGCAGTACTTC	CASSKGQGSNEQYF
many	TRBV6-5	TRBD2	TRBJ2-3	TGTGCCAGCAGTCCTCGCGGGGGGCCCGAAGATACGCAGTATTTT	CASSPRGGPEDTQYF
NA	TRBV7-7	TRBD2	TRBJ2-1	TGTGCCAGCAGCCAGGGACTAGCGGCTGAGCAGTTCTTC	CASSQGLAAEQFF
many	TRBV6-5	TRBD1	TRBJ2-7	TGTGCCAGCAGCCTCAGGGCAGGGGGCTACGAGCAGTACTTC	CASSLRAGGYEQYF
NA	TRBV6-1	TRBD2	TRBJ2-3	TGTGCCAGCAGAGCGGGAGTGACCACAGATACGCAGTATTTT	CASRAGVTTDTQYF
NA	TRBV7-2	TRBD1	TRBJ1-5	TGTGCCAGCAGCTTAGCGGGACAGGGAGATTTGCCCCAGCATTTT	CASSLAGQGDLPQHF